The clone carrying this T cell receptor beta chain was found once. The antigen is unknown. The sample is drawn from a study of T cell responses to AZD1222 COVID-19 vaccine. Study-wide points: With two AZD1222 doses given, Spike-specific TCR breadth and depth both rose. Clonal diversity may have been underestimated, and the donors were mostly white British, with more females than males.

Sequencing used immunoSEQ multiplex PCR; TCRdb keeps in-frame clones, though not all of them. The sample shows about 99,000 clones, over 90% of them seen only once. Germline assignment: CDR1 SGHAT and CDR2 FQNNGV. Trimming cost V 1 base and J 4 bases; bases outside gene matches: 6. The CDR3 sequence is 16 residues long. The chain carries TRBV11-2 and TRBJ2-3, with 9 positions matching TRBD1. The receptor was derived from an adult in good health. Sample: peripheral blood, taken on day 0 of AZD1222 vaccination. CDR3 protein: CASSLGDRVKPDTQYF. The CDR3 nucleotides read TGTGCCAGCAGCTTAGGGGACAGGGTCAAGCCAGATACGCAGTATTTT. The whole variable domain, remainder taken from reference TRBV11-2 and TRBJ2-3, is EAGVAQSPRYKIIEKRQSVAFWCNPISGHATLYWYQQILGQGPKLLIQFQNNGVVDDSQLPKDRFSAERLKGVDSTLKIQPAKLEDSAVYLCASSLGDRVKPDTQYFGPGTRLTVL.